This T cell receptor (beta chain) was sequenced in a study of blood T cell repertoires in COVID-19. Study details: Spain, Italy and the United States supplied samples that represented acute and convalescent COVID-19. T cells, B-cell-depleted T cells, or PBMCs supplied cDNA or gDNA.

This CDR3 is 15 amino acids long. The V gene lost 5 bases and the J gene lost 3 bases, with 17 bases spanning the gap. Germline V CDR1 and CDR2: MNHEY, SVGEGT. In the authors' workflow: Researchers report that nucleated cell counts were estimated from reference gene primer amplification. Generated by immunoSEQ multiplex PCR, the TCRdb table keeps only in-frame clones and is missing some. From that table come the V and J calls and clone size; the DNA was used to work out D and trimming. The sample contains about 210,000 clones, approximately 80% of which appear only once. This study enrolled people aged 18 to 89 from approximately 25 US geographic areas.

The rearrangement links TRBV6-2 or TRBV6-3 to TRBJ2-7; D possibly corresponds to TRBD2 (6 bases). The sequencing input was PBMCs or T cells enriched from blood (not recorded which). This TCR derives from a woman in her fifties or sixties with acute COVID-19. The CDR3 DNA is TGTGCCAGCAGTCGGGGCGGGGACGGATTCTACGAGCAGTACTTC. Its translation: CASSRGGDGFYEQYF.